Below, one T cell receptor (beta chain) is given with its context. The data are from a study of CD8 T cells in Susac syndrome. Healthy donors, matched for age and sex, constituted the control group. TEMRA cells were FACS-enriched, unlike CD8+ and CD4+ T cells, which were negatively isolated. The authors reverse transcribed roughly 0.45 to 1 ug RNA with random hexamers. MiXCR, run by TCRdb on the immunoSEQ multiplex PCR reads, gives a single entry per CDR3 protein. The sample has 150,000 to 200,000 distinct CDR3 sequences, roughly nine tenths seen once; the top ten hold more than 0.07%. Trimming left V 7 bases short and J 2 bases short, with 12 bases between. Germline values: CDR1 SNHLY, CDR2 FYNNEI. The CDR3 contains 13 residues.

This sequence was found in a human donor in good health. V usage is TRBV2 and J usage is TRBJ2-7, with D perhaps TRBD1 (6 bases). Sequences were obtained from CD4+ T cells from PBMCs. DNA of the CDR3: TGTGCCAGCACGAAGGACAGCACCTACGAGCAGTACTTC. Its protein product is CASTKDSTYEQYF.